One and the same sample provided the 21 T cell receptor beta chains below, sequenced in a study of neurological immune-mediated disorders. TCRdb redid the calling of the 5' RACE reads with MiXCR, one entry per CDR3 protein. The table records about 40,000 distinct CDR3 sequences, more than 2% of them present only once. What was sequenced was PBMCs. These receptors were taken from a man aged 45-60 years with multiple sclerosis.

At least ten counts were recorded for this clonotype. The V gene is TRBV20-1, the J gene TRBJ2-1; the D gene is possibly TRBD1 (5 bases). Germline V gene lookup returns CDR1 DFQATT and CDR2 SNEGSKA (reference sequence). V shed 0 bases and J shed 6 bases, with 6 bases lying between them. This CDR3 comprises 12 residues. Written as DNA, the CDR3 is TGCAGTGCTAGAGAGACAGTCAATGAGCAGTTCTTC. Translating it yields CSARETVNEQFF.

This clonotype came up many times. V usage is TRBV5-1 and J usage is TRBJ2-3, with D perhaps matching TRBD1 (6 bases). The CDR3 extends over 15 amino acids. In germline, CDR1 is SGHRS, CDR2 YFSETQ. V was trimmed by 2 bases and J by 2 bases, leaving 12 bases between them. In nucleotides, the CDR3 is TGCGCCAGCAGCTTCAATACAGGGCTCACAGATACGCAGTATTTT. Translated, it gives CASSFNTGLTDTQYF.

This clonotype was detected ten times or more. This rearrangement joins TRBV3-1 to TRBJ2-7; TRBD1 aligns across 11 bases. V was pared by 3 bases and J by 1 base, with 5 bases of the junction left unmatched. This CDR3 contains 16 residues. In germline, CDR1 is LGHDT, CDR2 YNNKEL (reference sequence). Here the CDR3 DNA reads TGTGCCAGCAGCCATTGGGGACAGGGGGAATCCTACGAGCAGTACTTC. Encoded protein: CASSHWGQGESYEQYF.

This clonotype appeared a few times. This could be a read error, since a much larger clone is one nucleotide away. The chain employs TRBV20-1 and TRBJ1-5; D ambiguous. The CDR3 spans 13 residues. Trimming removed 0 bases from V and 15 bases from J, with 18 bases in between. In germline, CDR1 is DFQATT, CDR2 SNEGSKA (reference sequence). The CDR3 is CSARDTGPLLMHF. In nucleotides, the CDR3 is TGCAGTGCTAGAGATACCGGACCGCTTCTAATGCATTTT.

The sample holds many counts of this clonotype. The chain combines TRBV7-2 with TRBJ1-2; 7 nucleotides agree with TRBD1. The CDR3 has 13 amino acids. Germline CDR1 is SGHTA and CDR2 is FQGNSA. V trimming: 5 bases; J trimming: 6 bases; junction bases outside the gene matches: 6. The CDR3 here is CASSPDREHGYTF. CDR3 DNA: TGTGCCAGCAGCCCAGACAGGGAGCATGGCTACACCTTC.

This clonotype was recorded many times. CDR3: CSASDSSGAMKETQYF. CDR3 in DNA: TGCAGTGCTAGCGATTCTAGCGGGGCGATGAAAGAGACCCAGTACTTC. The rearrangement uses TRBV20-1 and TRBJ2-5; 9 bases line up with TRBD2. The CDR3 covers 16 residues. Trimming took 3 bases from V and 3 from J; bases not matched to a gene: 11. Germline V CDR1 and CDR2: DFQATT, SNEGSKA (reference sequence).

This clonotype was seen at least ten times. The rearrangement joins TRBV7-2 to TRBJ1-2; maybe TRBD1 (5 bases). Germline CDR1 reads SGHTA; CDR2 reads FQGNSA. With 5 bases removed from V and 4 bases from J, the gap between germline ends came to 11 bases. This CDR3 comprises 13 residues. CDR3: CASSPSGGYGYTF. The CDR3 DNA reads as TGTGCCAGCAGCCCATCGGGGGGCTATGGCTACACCTTC.

In its sample, this clonotype was seen many times. The chain employs TRBV12-3 or TRBV12-4 and TRBJ2-3; the match to TRBD2 covers 9 bases. The CDR3 extends over 20 amino acids. After removal of 11 bases from V and 4 bases from J, the junction contained 28 bases not matched to a gene. CDR3 sequence: CASLPAGLAGPPSDADTQYF. Written as DNA, the CDR3 is TGTGCCTCCCTACCCGCGGGTCTAGCGGGGCCGCCGTCGGATGCAGATACGCAGTATTTT.

This clonotype has ten or more counts. V and J are TRBV6-6 and TRBJ1-4; no clear D gene. The CDR3 is 15 amino acids. Trimming stripped 6 bases from V and 2 bases from J, with 13 bases between. Germline assignment: CDR1 MNHNY and CDR2 SVGAGI (reference sequence). The CDR3 reads CASSPNGVTNEKLFF. Here the CDR3 DNA reads TGTGCCAGCAGCCCTAATGGGGTGACTAATGAAAAACTGTTTTTT.

This clonotype was counted at least ten times. J is TRBJ2-1 and V is TRBV10-3; 8 nucleotides agree with TRBD2. Trimming cost V 0 bases and J 2 bases; bases outside gene matches: 12. The CDR3 contains 19 residues. The germline CDR1 and CDR2 sequences are ENHRY and SYGVKD. This chain's CDR3 is CAISESVGGARGTYNEQFF. The CDR3 coding sequence is TGTGCCATCAGTGAGTCGGTCGGGGGGGCTAGAGGAACCTACAATGAGCAGTTCTTC.

The V and J genes are TRBV10-2 and TRBJ2-3; D is possibly TRBD2 (5 bases). Germline V gene sequence: CDR1 WSHSY, CDR2 SAAADI. The germline V and J ends were trimmed by 7 bases and 2 bases, with 13 bases remaining between them. The CDR3 contains 14 residues. The CDR3 DNA is TGCGCCAGCAAGTGGCTAGCCCACACAGATACGCAGTATTTT. This encodes CASKWLAHTDTQYF.

The sample holds many counts of this clonotype. The rearrangement uses TRBV20-1 and TRBJ2-3; unclear D gene. In germline, CDR1 is DFQATT, CDR2 SNEGSKA (reference sequence). V gave up 3 bases and J gave up 9 bases, with 7 bases separating them. CDR3 size: 10 residues. The CDR3 here is CSASKGTQYF. DNA of the CDR3: TGCAGTGCTAGTAAGGGCACGCAGTATTTT.

This clonotype has at least ten counts. V gene TRBV20-1 combines with J gene TRBJ1-1, with D perhaps matching TRBD1 (5 bases). The CDR3 runs 14 residues. V was clipped by 0 bases and J by 3 bases, with 11 bases between them. Germline loops: CDR1 DFQATT, CDR2 SNEGSKA (reference sequence). The CDR3 nucleotides are TGCAGTGCTAGAGATTCGGGGGGGGACACTGAAGCTTTCTTT. Amino acids: CSARDSGGDTEAFF.

There are many counts of this clonotype. V is TRBV3-1 and J is TRBJ1-6; D may be TRBD1 (6 bases). Trimming removed 5 bases at V and 3 bases at J, with 11 bases between. Germline-derived CDR1 and CDR2 are LGHDT and YNNKEL (reference sequence). This CDR3 spans 15 amino acids. CDR3 DNA: TGTGCCAGCAGCAGGACAGAGCGCTATAATTCACCCCTCCACTTT. Residues: CASSRTERYNSPLHF. The complete variable domain, with remaining parts taken from reference TRBV3-1 and TRBJ1-6, reads DTAVSQTPKYLVTQMGNDKSIKCEQNLGHDTMYWYKQDSKKFLKIMFSYNNKELIINETVPNRFSPKSPDKAHLNLHINSLELGDSAVYFCASSRTERYNSPLHFGNGTRLTVT.

This clonotype was seen repeatedly, ten times or more. V is TRBV6-5 and J is TRBJ2-3, with D maybe TRBD2 (5 bases). The CDR3 runs 16 residues. Germline assignment: CDR1 MNHEY and CDR2 SVGAGI. V lost 0 bases and J 1 base, leaving 11 bases between the germline ends. This CDR3 reads CASSYSPSPRTDTQYF. CDR3 sequence (DNA): TGTGCCAGCAGTTACTCGCCTAGCCCTCGCACAGATACGCAGTATTTT.

This clonotype was seen ten or more times. The CDR3 nucleotides are TGCAGCGTTGGTGACAGGGGTGTCAATCAGCCCCAGCATTTT. Translated: CSVGDRGVNQPQHF. The chain has TRBV29-1 and TRBJ1-5; 8 nucleotides align to TRBD1. Germline V gives CDR1 SQVTM, CDR2 ANQGSEA. Trimming removed 4 bases from V and 3 bases from J; junction bases left unmatched: 5. The CDR3 length is 14 residues.

This clonotype was picked up many times. The J gene is TRBJ2-1, the V gene TRBV12-3 or TRBV12-4; the match to TRBD2 covers 7 bases. The CDR3 loop spans 16 amino acids. Trimming at V came to 3 bases and at J to 4 bases, leaving 9 bases not matched to a gene. The CDR3 nucleotides read TGTGCCAGCAGTTTTAATTTCGGGGGGATATACAATGAGCAGTTCTTC. Translated, it gives CASSFNFGGIYNEQFF.

This clonotype was seen repeatedly, ten times or more. V gene TRBV7-9 combines with J gene TRBJ2-7, with 7 bases lining up with TRBD2. CDR3 length: 15 residues. The V gene's germline CDR1 is SEHNR and CDR2 FQNEAQ (reference sequence). Trimming cost V 8 bases and J 5 bases; bases outside gene matches: 15. This chain's CDR3 is CASAPPGGLFHEQYF. The CDR3 DNA sequence: TGTGCCAGCGCCCCCCCGGGGGGACTCTTCCACGAGCAGTACTTC. Using reference TRBV7-9 and TRBJ2-7 for the parts outside the CDR3, the full variable domain is DTGVSQNPRHKITKRGQNVTFRCDPISEHNRLYWYRQTLGQGPEFLTYFQNEAQLEKSRLLSDRFSAERPKGSFSTLEIQRTEQGDSAMYLCASAPPGGLFHEQYFGPGTRLTVT.

This clonotype was seen at least ten times. The rearrangement links TRBV5-6 to TRBJ2-5; possible D gene TRBD1, 5 bases. Trimming shortened V by 0 bases and J by 0 bases, and 12 bases separated the two germline ends. This CDR3 has 16 amino acids. Germline CDR1 reads SGHDT; CDR2 reads YYEEEE. For the CDR3, the DNA is TGTGCCAGCAGCTTGGAGAGACAGATATACCAAGAGACCCAGTACTTC. It encodes CASSLERQIYQETQYF.

This clonotype has only a few counts. The rearrangement joins TRBV5-1 to TRBJ1-5; D possibly corresponds to TRBD1 (6 bases). Germline CDR1 is SGHRS and CDR2 is YFSETQ. Trimming left V 4 bases short and J 2 bases short, with 13 bases between. The CDR3 sequence is 15 residues long. The CDR3, as DNA: TGCGCCAGCAGCCAGGGGCAGGGCGGCAATCAGCCCCAGCATTTT. The encoded protein is CASSQGQGGNQPQHF.

This clonotype was recorded at least ten times. The chain combines TRBV12-3 or TRBV12-4 with TRBJ2-2, with D uncertain. The V end lost 5 bases, the J end lost 2 bases, and 3 bases lay between the germline ends. This CDR3 is built from 12 residues. The CDR3 DNA sequence: TGTGCCAGCAGTACCAACACCGGGGAGCTGTTTTTT. Amino acid sequence: CASSTNTGELFF.